The T cell receptor (beta chain) described here comes from a study of blood T cell repertoires in COVID-19. Profiled with immunoSEQ multiplex PCR; TCRdb holds only in-frame clones, not every one. The sample includes approximately 240,000 clones, about nine tenths of them seen just once. The CDR3 is 14 residues long. CDR1 is MDHEN and CDR2 is SYDVKM in the germline V gene. With 6 bases removed from V and 8 bases from J, the gap between germline ends came to 17 bases. The TCR comes from a woman in her twenties or thirties with acute COVID-19. What was sequenced was PBMCs or T cells enriched from blood (not recorded which). The rearrangement links TRBV28 to TRBJ2-1, with TRBD2 as a possible D gene (7 bases). CDR3 sequence reads: CASRNIQGRDEQFF. The CDR3, as DNA: TGTGCCAGCAGAAATATTCAGGGGAGGGATGAGCAGTTCTTC.